The 15 T cell receptor beta chains in this list originate from one sample, sequenced in a study of cytomegalovirus exposure and HLA in healthy donors. Primers included in the PCR were 60 Vbeta and 13 Jbeta primers. Produced via immunoSEQ multiplex PCR; TCRdb's table is partial and in-frame only. The table records about 31,000 clones, 80% to 90% of them present only once. Material: PBMCs. The receptors were gathered from a boy between 10 and 17 years old in good health and CMV-seronegative.

This chain links TRBV7-9 with TRBJ2-7; 8 nucleotides match TRBD1. This CDR3 region has 15 residues. Germline V gives CDR1 SEHNR, CDR2 FQNEAQ (reference sequence). J gave up 3 bases and V 5 bases, and 9 bases lay outside the gene matches. The CDR3 DNA is TGTGCCAGCAGCAAACAGGGGGAAAAGGGCTACGAGCAGTACTTC. Encoded protein: CASSKQGEKGYEQYF.

The chain links TRBV14 to TRBJ2-5, with a tentative D call TRBD2 (6 bases). This CDR3 is 16 amino acids long. Per the germline V gene, CDR1 is SGHDN and CDR2 is FVKESK. V was pared by 2 bases and J by 4 bases, with 17 bases between. CDR3 coding DNA: TGTGCCAGCAGCCAAATAAGAGCGGACTACCGAGAGACCCAGTACTTC. Translation: CASSQIRADYRETQYF.

The chain employs TRBV25-1 and TRBJ1-4; TRBD1 aligns across 10 bases. From germline, CDR1 is MGHDK and CDR2 SYGVNS. J was trimmed by 0 bases and V by 5 bases; bases with no gene match: 9. The CDR3 extends over 18 amino acids. CDR3 sequence (DNA): TGTGCCAGCAGTCCGGGACAGGGGACTACGGCAACTAATGAAAAACTGTTTTTT. Its translation is CASSPGQGTTATNEKLFF.

V usage is TRBV10-3 and J usage is TRBJ2-1, with D maybe TRBD2 (5 bases). Trimming took 6 bases from V and 8 from J, leaving 11 bases between them. Germline V gene data show CDR1 as ENHRY and CDR2 as SYGVKD. This CDR3 comprises 12 residues. The CDR3 nucleotides read TGTGCCATCAGCGGAGGTGTAGATGAGCAGTTCTTC. Translated: CAISGGVDEQFF.

The chain couples TRBV6-6 to TRBJ2-7; TRBD1 matches at 7 bases. Germline loops: CDR1 MNHNY, CDR2 SVGAGI (reference sequence). J gave up 4 bases and V 2 bases, and 5 bases lay outside the gene matches. The CDR3 consists of 14 residues. CDR3 region: CASSYDRDLYEQYF. CDR3 nucleotides: TGTGCCAGCAGTTACGACAGGGATTTGTACGAGCAGTACTTC.

J is TRBJ2-2 and V is TRBV19; 8 bases are shared with TRBD1. Trimming took 4 bases from V and 0 from J; bases not matched to a gene: 10. There are 18 residues in the CDR3. Germline CDR1 is LNHDA and CDR2 is SQIVND (reference sequence). The CDR3 is CASSKTGVDSTNTGELFF. As DNA, the CDR3 is TGTGCCAGTAGTAAGACAGGGGTCGACTCCACGAACACCGGGGAGCTGTTTTTT.

The CDR3 region is CASNALGEGANYGYTF. For the CDR3, the DNA is TGTGCCAGCAACGCCCTGGGCGAGGGAGCTAACTATGGCTACACCTTC. V and J are TRBV19 and TRBJ1-2; no clear D. V gave up 9 bases and J gave up 0 bases, with 20 bases separating them. The CDR3 covers 16 residues. Germline values: CDR1 LNHDA, CDR2 SQIVND (reference sequence).

CDR3 region: CASTGTSGEYNEQFF. In nucleotides, the CDR3 is TGTGCCAGCACTGGGACTAGCGGGGAGTACAATGAGCAGTTCTTC. The rearrangement uses TRBV28 and TRBJ2-1, with 13 bases that match TRBD2. The trim removed 7 bases at V and 4 bases at J, leaving 4 bases unmatched. CDR1 MDHEN and CDR2 SYDVKM come from the germline V gene. This CDR3 is 15 amino acids long.

The gene calls are TRBV19 and TRBJ2-7; 7 positions agree with TRBD1. The CDR3 runs 15 residues. Trimming cost V 4 bases and J 1 base; bases outside gene matches: 7. Germline V gene data show CDR1 as LNHDA and CDR2 as SQIVND (reference sequence). The CDR3 loop is CASSSPVTGSYEQYF. The CDR3 DNA reads as TGTGCCAGTAGTAGCCCGGTGACAGGGTCCTACGAGCAGTACTTC. The full variable domain, in which reference TRBV19 and TRBJ2-7 provide the parts outside the CDR3, is DGGITQSPKYLFRKEGQNVTLSCEQNLNHDAMYWYRQDPGQGLRLIYYSQIVNDFQKGDIAEGYSVSREKKESFPLTVTSAQKNPTAFYLCASSSPVTGSYEQYFGPGTRLTVT.

J is TRBJ2-1 and V is TRBV21-1; TRBD2 is taken as the D call from the table, unchecked against the DNA. TRBV21-1 is assigned pseudogene status. The CDR3 is made up of 15 amino acids. The CDR3 loop is CASSKAPRGFNEQFF. In DNA, the CDR3 is TGTGCCAGCAGCAAAGCACCCCGGGGTTTCAATGAGCAGTTCTTC.

This chain uses TRBV7-8 with TRBJ1-5, with TRBD1 identical over 11 bases. This CDR3 has 17 amino acids. J lost 2 bases, V lost 5 bases, and 8 bases had no gene match. CDR1 and CDR2 (germline): SGHVS, FQNEAQ. CDR3 bases: TGTGCCAGCAGCCCCGGATGGGACAGGGGGGGCAATCAGCCCCAGCATTTT. Protein sequence: CASSPGWDRGGNQPQHF.

The chain recombines TRBV19 with TRBJ2-2, with a possible D match to TRBD1 (6 bases). This CDR3 is built from 14 residues. CDR1 and CDR2 (germline): LNHDA, SQIVND (reference sequence). V was shortened by 6 bases and J by 6 bases, with 14 bases between the two germline ends. This CDR3 is CASRESGHPGELFF. DNA for the CDR3: TGTGCCAGTAGAGAATCGGGACACCCCGGGGAGCTGTTTTTT.

V gene TRBV19 combines with J gene TRBJ2-7, with a weak D call TRBD1 (6 bases). This CDR3 has 15 residues. Germline V CDR1 and CDR2: LNHDA, SQIVND (reference sequence). Trimming cost V 5 bases and J 3 bases, with 17 bases left between them. CDR3 region: CASSEQGLSLYEQYF. In nucleotides, the CDR3 is TGTGCCAGTAGTGAACAGGGTTTATCCCTCTACGAGCAGTACTTC.

The CDR3 DNA sequence: TGTGCCAGCAGCCAGGGGGGACAGGGCATCGTCCACGAGCAGTACTTC. Encoded protein: CASSQGGQGIVHEQYF. This sequence joins TRBV4-2 and TRBJ2-7; 9 bases fit TRBD1. This CDR3 has 16 residues. CDR1 LGHNA and CDR2 YNFKEQ come from the germline V gene. With 3 bases clipped from V and 5 bases from J, the junction kept 11 bases outside the gene matches.

The gene calls are TRBV9 and TRBJ2-3; the D gene is possibly TRBD1 (5 bases). The CDR3 spans 16 residues. The ends were cut back, 0 bases at V and 3 bases at J, with 14 bases in the middle. Germline values: CDR1 SGDLS, CDR2 YYNGEE. The CDR3 DNA reads as TGTGCCAGCAGCGTAGCTCCCCAGGGTAGGACAGATACGCAGTATTTT. Translating it yields CASSVAPQGRTDTQYF.